This TCR beta chain is from a study of blood T cells in healthy people across ages. Primed by a sample-barcoded 5' primer and a J-beta primer mix, a second PCR proceeded for 7 to 11 cycles. TCRdb reprocessed the 5' RACE reads via MiXCR and lists one record per CDR3 protein. The repertoire holds 1,300,000 or so distinct CDR3 sequences, with roughly 59% as singletons. This clonotype appeared a few times. Its antigen is still unknown. Study conclusions and caveats: As naive T cell percentage varied, TCR beta diversity correlated strongly with it. A greater number of naive CD4+ cells and higher diversity distinguished long-lived donors from aged donors.

The CDR3 loop spans 16 amino acids. This chain uses TRBV12-3 or TRBV12-4 with TRBJ2-7; 16 bases are shared with TRBD2. Near its end, the DNA agrees better with TRBJ2-5, so the J call may be wrong. This TCR came from a man between 18 and 35 years old in good health. Sample: blood. The CDR3 loop reads CASTVGLAGGPKTQYF. The DNA of the CDR3 is TGTGCCAGCACCGTGGGACTAGCGGGGGGGCCAAAGACCCAGTACTTC.